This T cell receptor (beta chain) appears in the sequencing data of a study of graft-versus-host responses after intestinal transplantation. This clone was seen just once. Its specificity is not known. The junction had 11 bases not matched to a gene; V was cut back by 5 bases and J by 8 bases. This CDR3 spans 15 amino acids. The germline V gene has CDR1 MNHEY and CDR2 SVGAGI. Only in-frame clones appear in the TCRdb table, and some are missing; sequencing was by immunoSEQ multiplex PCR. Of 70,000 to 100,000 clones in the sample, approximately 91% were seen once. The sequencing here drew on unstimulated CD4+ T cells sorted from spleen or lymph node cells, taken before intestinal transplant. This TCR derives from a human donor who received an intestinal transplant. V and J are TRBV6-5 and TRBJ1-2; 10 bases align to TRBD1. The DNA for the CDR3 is TGTGCCAGCAGTGTCGCCGGGACAGGGGTTGGAGGCTACACCTTC. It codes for CASSVAGTGVGGYTF.